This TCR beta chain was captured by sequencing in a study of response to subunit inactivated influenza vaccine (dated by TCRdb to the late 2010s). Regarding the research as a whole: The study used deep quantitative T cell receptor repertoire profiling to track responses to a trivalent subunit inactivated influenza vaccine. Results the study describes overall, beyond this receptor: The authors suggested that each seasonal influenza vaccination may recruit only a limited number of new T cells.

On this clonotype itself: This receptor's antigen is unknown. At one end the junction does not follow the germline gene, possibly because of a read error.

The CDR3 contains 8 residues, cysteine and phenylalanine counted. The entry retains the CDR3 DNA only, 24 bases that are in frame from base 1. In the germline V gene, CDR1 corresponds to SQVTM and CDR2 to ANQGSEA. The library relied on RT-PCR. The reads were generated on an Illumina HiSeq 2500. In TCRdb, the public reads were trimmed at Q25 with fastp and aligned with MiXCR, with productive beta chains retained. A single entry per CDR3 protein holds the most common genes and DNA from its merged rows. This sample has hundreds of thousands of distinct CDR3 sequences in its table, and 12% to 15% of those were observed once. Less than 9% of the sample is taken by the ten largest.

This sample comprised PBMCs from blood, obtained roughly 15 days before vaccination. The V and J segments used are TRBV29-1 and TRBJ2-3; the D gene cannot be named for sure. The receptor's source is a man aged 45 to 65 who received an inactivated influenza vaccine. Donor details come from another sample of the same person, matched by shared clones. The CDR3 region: CSVEPGDF. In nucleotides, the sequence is TGCAGCGTTGAACCCGGAGATTTT.